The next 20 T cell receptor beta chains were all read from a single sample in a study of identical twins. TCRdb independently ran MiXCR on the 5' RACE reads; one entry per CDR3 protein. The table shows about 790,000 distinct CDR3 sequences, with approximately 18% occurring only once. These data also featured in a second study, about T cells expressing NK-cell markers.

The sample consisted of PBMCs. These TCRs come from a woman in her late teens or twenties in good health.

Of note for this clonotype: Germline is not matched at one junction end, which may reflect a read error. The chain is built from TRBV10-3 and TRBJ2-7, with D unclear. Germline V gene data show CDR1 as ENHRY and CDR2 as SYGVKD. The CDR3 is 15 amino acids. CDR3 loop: CAIGESELSAYERYF. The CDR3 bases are TGTGCCATCGGTGAGTCCGAGCTATCCGCCTACGAGCGGTACTTC.

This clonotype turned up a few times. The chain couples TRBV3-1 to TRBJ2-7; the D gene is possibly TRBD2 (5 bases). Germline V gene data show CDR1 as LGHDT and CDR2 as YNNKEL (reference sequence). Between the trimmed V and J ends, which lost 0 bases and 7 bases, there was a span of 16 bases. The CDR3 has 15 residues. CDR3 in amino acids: CASSQDWPGNGEQYF. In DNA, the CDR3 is TGTGCCAGCAGCCAAGATTGGCCCGGGAACGGTGAGCAGTACTTC.

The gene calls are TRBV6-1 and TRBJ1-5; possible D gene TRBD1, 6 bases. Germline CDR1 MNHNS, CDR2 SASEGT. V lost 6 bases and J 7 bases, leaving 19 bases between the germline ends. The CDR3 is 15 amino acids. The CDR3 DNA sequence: TGTGCCAGCAGGGACCAACAGGGTCCTTCCCAGCCCCAGCATTTT. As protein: CASRDQQGPSQPQHF.

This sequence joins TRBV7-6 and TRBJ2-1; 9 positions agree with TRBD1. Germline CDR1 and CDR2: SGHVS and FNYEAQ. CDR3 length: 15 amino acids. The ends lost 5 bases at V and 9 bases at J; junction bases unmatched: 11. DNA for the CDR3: TGTGCCAGCAGCCCTTCGGGAACAGGGGGCAGTGAGCAGTTCTTC. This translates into CASSPSGTGGSEQFF.

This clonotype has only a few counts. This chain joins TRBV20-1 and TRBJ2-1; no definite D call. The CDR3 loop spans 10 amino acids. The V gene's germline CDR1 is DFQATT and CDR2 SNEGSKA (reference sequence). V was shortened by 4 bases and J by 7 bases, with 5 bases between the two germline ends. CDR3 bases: TGCAGTGCTATTATGAATGAGCAGTTCTTC. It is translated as CSAIMNEQFF.

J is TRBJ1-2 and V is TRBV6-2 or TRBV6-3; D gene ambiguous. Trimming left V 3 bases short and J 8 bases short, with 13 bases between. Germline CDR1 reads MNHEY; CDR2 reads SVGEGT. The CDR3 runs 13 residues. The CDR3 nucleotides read TGTGCCAGCAGTTATAGCAGGACGGAAGGCTACACCTTC. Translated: CASSYSRTEGYTF.

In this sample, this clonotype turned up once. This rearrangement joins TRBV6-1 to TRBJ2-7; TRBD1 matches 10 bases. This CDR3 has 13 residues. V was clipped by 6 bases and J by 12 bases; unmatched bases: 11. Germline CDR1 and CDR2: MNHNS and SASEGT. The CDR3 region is CASRGTGASVSYF. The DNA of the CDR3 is TGTGCCAGCAGGGGGACAGGGGCATCGGTATCGTACTTC.

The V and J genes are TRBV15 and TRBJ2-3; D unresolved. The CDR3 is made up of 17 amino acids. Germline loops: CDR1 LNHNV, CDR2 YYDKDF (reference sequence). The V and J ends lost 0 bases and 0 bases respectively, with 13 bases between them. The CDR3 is CATSRESPGSSTDTQYF. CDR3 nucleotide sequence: TGTGCCACCAGCAGAGAGTCCCCCGGGTCAAGCACAGATACGCAGTATTTT.

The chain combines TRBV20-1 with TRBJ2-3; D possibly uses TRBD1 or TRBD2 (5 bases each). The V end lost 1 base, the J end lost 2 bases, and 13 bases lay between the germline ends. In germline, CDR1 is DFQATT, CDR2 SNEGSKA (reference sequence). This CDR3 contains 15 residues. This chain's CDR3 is CSARGGGGNTDTQYF. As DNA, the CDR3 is TGCAGTGCTAGAGGGGGCGGAGGCAACACAGATACGCAGTATTTT.

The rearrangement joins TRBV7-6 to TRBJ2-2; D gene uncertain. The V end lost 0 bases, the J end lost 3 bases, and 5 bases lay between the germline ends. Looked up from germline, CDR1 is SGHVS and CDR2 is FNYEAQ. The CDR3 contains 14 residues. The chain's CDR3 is CASSLAIDTGELFF. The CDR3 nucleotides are TGTGCCAGCAGCTTAGCGATAGACACCGGGGAGCTGTTTTTT.

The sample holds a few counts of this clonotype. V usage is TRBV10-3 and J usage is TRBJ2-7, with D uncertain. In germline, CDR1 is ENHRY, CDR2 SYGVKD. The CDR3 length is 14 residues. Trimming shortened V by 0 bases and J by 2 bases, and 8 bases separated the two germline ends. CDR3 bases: TGTGCCATCAGTGAGTCGCCTCTACCCTACGAGCAGTACTTC. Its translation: CAISESPLPYEQYF.

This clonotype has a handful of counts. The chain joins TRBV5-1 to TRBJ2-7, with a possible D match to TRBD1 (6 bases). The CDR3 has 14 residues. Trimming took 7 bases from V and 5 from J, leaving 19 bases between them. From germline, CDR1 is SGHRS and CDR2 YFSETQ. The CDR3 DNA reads TGCGCCAGCGCAACAGGGATGGCTCGGAACGAGCAGTACTTC. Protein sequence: CASATGMARNEQYF.

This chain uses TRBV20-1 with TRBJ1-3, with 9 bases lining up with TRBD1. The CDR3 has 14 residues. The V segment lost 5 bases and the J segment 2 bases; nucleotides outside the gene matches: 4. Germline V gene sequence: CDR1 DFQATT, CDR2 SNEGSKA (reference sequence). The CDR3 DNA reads TGCAGTGCTGGACGGACAGGGGCTGGAAACACCATATATTTT. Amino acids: CSAGRTGAGNTIYF.

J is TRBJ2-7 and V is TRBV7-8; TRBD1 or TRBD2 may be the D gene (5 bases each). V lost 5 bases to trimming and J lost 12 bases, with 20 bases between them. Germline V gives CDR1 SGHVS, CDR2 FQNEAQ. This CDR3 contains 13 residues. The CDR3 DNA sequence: TGTGCCAGCAGCCGAACGCGTTTAGGGACCCGGTACTTC. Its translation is CASSRTRLGTRYF.

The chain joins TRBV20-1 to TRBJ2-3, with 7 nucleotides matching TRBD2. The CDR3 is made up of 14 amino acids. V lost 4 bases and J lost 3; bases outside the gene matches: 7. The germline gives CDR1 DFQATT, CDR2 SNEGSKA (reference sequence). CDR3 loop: CSAKGGRATDTQYF. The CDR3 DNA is TGCAGTGCTAAGGGCGGGAGAGCGACAGATACGCAGTATTTT.

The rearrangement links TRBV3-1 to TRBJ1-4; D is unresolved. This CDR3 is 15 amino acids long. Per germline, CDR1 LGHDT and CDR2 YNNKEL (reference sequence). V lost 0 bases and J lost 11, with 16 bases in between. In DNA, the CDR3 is TGTGCCAGCAGCCAAGACTGGACGGCCACGGGCAAACTGTTTTTT. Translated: CASSQDWTATGKLFF.

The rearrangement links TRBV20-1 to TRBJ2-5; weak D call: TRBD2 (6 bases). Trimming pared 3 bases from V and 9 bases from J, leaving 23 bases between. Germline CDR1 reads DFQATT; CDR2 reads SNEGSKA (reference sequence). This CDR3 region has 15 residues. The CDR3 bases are TGCAGTGCTAGGTCCCTGAGGACTGGGGGGAGAGCCCAGTACTTC. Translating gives CSARSLRTGGRAQYF.

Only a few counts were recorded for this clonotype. DNA of the CDR3: TGTGCCAGCAGTGGAGTCGGGGTAGGGTGGGCTGAAGCTTTCTTT. As protein: CASSGVGVGWAEAFF. V gene TRBV2 combines with J gene TRBJ1-1, with no clear D. V lost 4 bases and J lost 6, with 18 bases in between. This CDR3 has 15 amino acids. Germline V gene sequence: CDR1 SNHLY, CDR2 FYNNEI.

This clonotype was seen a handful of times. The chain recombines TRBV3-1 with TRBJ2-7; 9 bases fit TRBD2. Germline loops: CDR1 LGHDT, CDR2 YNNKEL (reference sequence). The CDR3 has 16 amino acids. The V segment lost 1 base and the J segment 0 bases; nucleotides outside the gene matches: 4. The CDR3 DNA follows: TGTGCCAGCAGCCAAGGCGTTAGCGGGAGCTCCTACGAGCAGTACTTC. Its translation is CASSQGVSGSSYEQYF.

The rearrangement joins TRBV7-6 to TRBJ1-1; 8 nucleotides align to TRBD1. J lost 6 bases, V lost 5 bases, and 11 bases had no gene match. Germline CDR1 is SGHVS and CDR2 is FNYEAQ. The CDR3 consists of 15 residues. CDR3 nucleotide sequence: TGTGCCAGCAGCACGAACACGGACAGGGCGGCTGAAGCTTTCTTT. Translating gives CASSTNTDRAAEAFF.